This TCR beta chain derives from a study of T-cell reconstitution after alpha-beta-depleted transplantation in children. Unique molecular identifiers were used in preparing the TCRbeta library. A single record per CDR3 protein comes from TCRdb applying MiXCR to the PCR reads. The sample shows about 540,000 distinct CDR3 sequences, about a sixth of them seen only once. V was clipped by 0 bases and J by 3 bases; unmatched bases: 2. CDR1 is SGDLS, CDR2 YYNGEE, per germline. This CDR3 comprises 14 residues. Sequenced here: PBMCs from the stem cell graft donor, sampled from the stem cell graft. V usage is TRBV9 and J usage is TRBJ2-7; 8 bases are a match to TRBD2. The TCR originated in a human donor who donated a stem cell graft to a child with acute lymphoblastic leukemia. The DNA of the CDR3 is TGTGCCAGCAGCGTAGCCACTAGCGGCTACGAGCAGTACTTC. Its translation: CASSVATSGYEQYF.